This TCR beta chain was retrieved from a study of shared clonotypes between healthy human individuals. Trimming left V 5 bases short and J 0 bases short, with 32 bases between. This CDR3 comprises 22 residues. The germline V gene encodes CDR1 LNHDA and CDR2 SQIVND (reference sequence). Some clones are missing from TCRdb's copy, which holds only in-frame ones; the method was immunoSEQ multiplex PCR. Found here are some 1 million clones, approximately 70% of them singletons; the top ten hold about 1.5%. Material: memory CD4+ T cells sorted from blood. Subset here: CD45RA-negative fraction. The chain employs TRBV19 and TRBJ1-5; perhaps TRBD1 as D (5 bases). The source of this sequence is a man in his late teens or twenties in good health. The CDR3 bases are TGTGCCAGTAGTCTCTACTTGGACGGCGAGTTGTTTAAGGGGTATAGCAATCAGCCCCAGCATTTT. It is translated as CASSLYLDGELFKGYSNQPQHF.